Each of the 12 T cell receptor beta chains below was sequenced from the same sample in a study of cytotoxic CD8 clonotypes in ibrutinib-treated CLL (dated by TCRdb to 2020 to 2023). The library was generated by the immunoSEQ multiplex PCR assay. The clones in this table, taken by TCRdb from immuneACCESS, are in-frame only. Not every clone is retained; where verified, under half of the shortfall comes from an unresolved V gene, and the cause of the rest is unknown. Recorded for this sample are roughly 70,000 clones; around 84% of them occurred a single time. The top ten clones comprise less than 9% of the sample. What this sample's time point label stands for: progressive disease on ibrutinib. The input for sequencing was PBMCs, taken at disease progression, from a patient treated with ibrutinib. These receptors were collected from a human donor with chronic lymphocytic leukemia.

In DNA, the CDR3 is TGCGCCAGCAGCTTTGGGACAGTCCAAGAGACCCAGTACTTC. This gives the protein CASSFGTVQETQYF. The chain employs TRBV5-1 and TRBJ2-5, with 7 positions matching TRBD1. Germline trimming cut 2 bases from V and 1 base from J; bases unmatched to any gene: 2. The CDR3 runs to 14 residues. The germline CDR1 and CDR2 sequences are SGHRS and YFSETQ.

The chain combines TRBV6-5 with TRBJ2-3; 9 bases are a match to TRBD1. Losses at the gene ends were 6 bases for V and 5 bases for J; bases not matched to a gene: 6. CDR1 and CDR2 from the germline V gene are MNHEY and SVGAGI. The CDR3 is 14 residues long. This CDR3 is CASSTQGARDTQYF. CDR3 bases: TGTGCCAGCAGCACACAGGGGGCGCGAGATACGCAGTATTTT.

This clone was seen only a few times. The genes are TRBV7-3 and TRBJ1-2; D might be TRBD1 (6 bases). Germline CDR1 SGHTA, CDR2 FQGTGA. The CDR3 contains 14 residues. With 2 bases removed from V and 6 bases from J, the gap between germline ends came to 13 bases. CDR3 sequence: CASSLDRSNNGYTF. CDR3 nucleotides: TGTGCCAGCAGCTTAGACAGGAGTAATAATGGCTACACCTTC.

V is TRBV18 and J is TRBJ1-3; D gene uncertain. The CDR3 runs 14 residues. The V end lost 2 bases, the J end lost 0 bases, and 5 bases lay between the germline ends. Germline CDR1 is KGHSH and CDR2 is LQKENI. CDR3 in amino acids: CASSPEFSGNTIYF. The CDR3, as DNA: TGTGCCAGCTCACCAGAGTTCTCTGGAAACACCATATATTTT.

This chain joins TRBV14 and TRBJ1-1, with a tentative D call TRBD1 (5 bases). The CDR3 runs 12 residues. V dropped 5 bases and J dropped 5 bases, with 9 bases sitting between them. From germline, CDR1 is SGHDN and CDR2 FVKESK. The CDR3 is CASSYWGTEAFF. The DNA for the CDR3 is TGTGCCAGCAGCTATTGGGGGACTGAAGCTTTCTTT.

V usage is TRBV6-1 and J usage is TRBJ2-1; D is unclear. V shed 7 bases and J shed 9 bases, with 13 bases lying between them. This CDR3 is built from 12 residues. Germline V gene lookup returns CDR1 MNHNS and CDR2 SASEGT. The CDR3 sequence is CASTPTYGEQFF. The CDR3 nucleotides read TGTGCCAGCACCCCGACTTACGGTGAGCAGTTCTTC.

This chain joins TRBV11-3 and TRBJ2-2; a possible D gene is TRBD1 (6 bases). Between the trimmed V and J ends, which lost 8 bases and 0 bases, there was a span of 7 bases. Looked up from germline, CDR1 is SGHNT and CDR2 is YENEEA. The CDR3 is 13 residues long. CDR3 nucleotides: TGTGCCAGCGGGGGCCCGAACACCGGGGAGCTGTTTTTT. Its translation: CASGGPNTGELFF.

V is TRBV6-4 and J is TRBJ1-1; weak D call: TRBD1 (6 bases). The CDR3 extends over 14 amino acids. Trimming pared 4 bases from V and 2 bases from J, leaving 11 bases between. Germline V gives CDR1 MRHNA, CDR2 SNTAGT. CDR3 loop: CASSVSGANTEAFF. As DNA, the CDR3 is TGTGCCAGCAGTGTTTCAGGGGCTAACACTGAAGCTTTCTTT.

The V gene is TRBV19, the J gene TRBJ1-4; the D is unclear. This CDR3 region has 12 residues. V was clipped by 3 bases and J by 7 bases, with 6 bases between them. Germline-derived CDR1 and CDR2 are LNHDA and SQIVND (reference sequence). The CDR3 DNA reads TGTGCCAGTAGTATTCGAGGTGAAAAACTGTTTTTT. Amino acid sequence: CASSIRGEKLFF.

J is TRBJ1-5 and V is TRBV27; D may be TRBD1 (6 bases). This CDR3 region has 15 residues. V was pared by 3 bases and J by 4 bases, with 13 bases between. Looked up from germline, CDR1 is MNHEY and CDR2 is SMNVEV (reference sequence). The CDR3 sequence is CASSFFGQTNQPQHF. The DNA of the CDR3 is TGTGCCAGCAGTTTTTTCGGACAGACGAATCAGCCCCAGCATTTT.

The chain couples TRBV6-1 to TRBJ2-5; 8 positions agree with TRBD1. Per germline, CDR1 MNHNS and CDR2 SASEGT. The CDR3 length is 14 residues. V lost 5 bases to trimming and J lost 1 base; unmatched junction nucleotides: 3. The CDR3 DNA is TGTGCCAGCAGTAACAGGGGGTTCCAAGAGACCCAGTACTTC. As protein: CASSNRGFQETQYF.

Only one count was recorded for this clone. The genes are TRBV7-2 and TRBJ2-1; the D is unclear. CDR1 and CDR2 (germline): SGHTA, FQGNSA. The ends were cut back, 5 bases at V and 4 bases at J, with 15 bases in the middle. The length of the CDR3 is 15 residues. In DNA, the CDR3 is TGTGCCAGCAGCCCACGGTGGACCCCTTACAATGAGCAGTTCTTC. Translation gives CASSPRWTPYNEQFF.